The 30 T cell receptor beta chains presented below share a single source sample, sequenced in a study of OX40 agonist ivuxolimab in advanced cancers. The protocol was immunoSEQ multiplex PCR, while the TCRdb copy is restricted to in-frame clones and leaves out a portion. The sample carries approximately 50,000 clones, 93% recorded once. This specimen consisted of CD4+ or CD8+ T cells sorted from blood, obtained in a trial of the OX40 agonist ivuxolimab. These receptors were obtained from an adult with an advanced solid tumor such as melanoma, head and neck, liver or kidney cancer.

V usage is TRBV13 and J usage is TRBJ2-5, with D hard to call. V lost 5 bases, J lost 6 bases, and 13 bases lay in between. The CDR3 contains 13 residues. From germline, CDR1 is PRHDT and CDR2 FYEKMQ (reference sequence). CDR3 nucleotide sequence: TGTGCCAGCAGCCCGACACCTCAAAAGACCCAGTACTTC. Amino acids: CASSPTPQKTQYF.

The V gene is TRBV28, the J gene TRBJ2-3; 8 nucleotides line up with TRBD2. The CDR3 has 15 residues. J was trimmed by 5 bases and V by 7 bases; bases with no gene match: 11. CDR1 and CDR2 (germline): MDHEN, SYDVKM. CDR3 DNA: TGTGCCAGCACCCCGGGAGGACGGGGGGGAGATACGCAGTATTTT. Its protein product is CASTPGGRGGDTQYF.

CDR3: CASGSNEQYF. In DNA, the CDR3 is TGTGCCAGCGGGTCTAACGAGCAGTACTTC. This chain connects TRBV5-6 to TRBJ2-7; no firm D call. The germline V gene has CDR1 SGHDT and CDR2 YYEEEE. Deletions cut 7 bases from V and 5 bases from J, with 7 bases between. The CDR3 contains 10 residues. Together with reference TRBV5-6 and TRBJ2-7, the CDR3 gives the full variable domain: DAGVTQSPTHLIKTRGQQVTLRCSPKSGHDTVSWYQQALGQGPQFIFQYYEEEERQRGNFPDRFSGHQFPNYSSELNVNALLLGDSALYLCASGSNEQYFGPGTRLTVT.

V and J are TRBV28 and TRBJ1-1; 8 bases map to TRBD1. This CDR3 contains 15 residues. V lost 7 bases and J lost 0; bases outside the gene matches: 7. Germline CDR1 and CDR2: MDHEN and SYDVKM. Written as DNA, the CDR3 is TGTGCCAGCAACACAGGGGGATTCATGAACACTGAAGCTTTCTTT. Translation: CASNTGGFMNTEAFF.

V is TRBV5-6 and J is TRBJ2-3; D is possibly TRBD2 (6 bases). The V end was cut by 4 bases, the J end by 6 bases, with 21 bases between. CDR1 SGHDT and CDR2 YYEEEE come from the germline V gene. This CDR3 comprises 16 residues. The CDR3 spells CASSHVRPSGRDTQYF. In DNA, the CDR3 is TGTGCCAGCAGCCATGTAAGGCCCTCTGGGAGGGATACGCAGTATTTT.

V usage is TRBV19 and J usage is TRBJ2-2; D remains ambiguous. The length of the CDR3 is 15 residues. Deletions cut 9 bases from V and 3 bases from J, with 17 bases between. The V gene's germline CDR1 is LNHDA and CDR2 SQIVND (reference sequence). The CDR3 DNA is TGTGCCAGCGAACCTCTACAGACATACACCGGGGAGCTGTTTTTT. Translated: CASEPLQTYTGELFF.

This clone came up a few times. V usage is TRBV5-8 and J usage is TRBJ1-4; 7 bases match TRBD1. Germline CDR1 and CDR2: SGHTS and YDEGEE. Trimming cost V 6 bases and J 5 bases; bases outside gene matches: 4. CDR3 length: 13 amino acids. The CDR3 spells CASIRRGNEKLFF. CDR3 sequence (DNA): TGTGCCAGCATTCGCAGGGGGAATGAAAAACTGTTTTTT.

The chain employs TRBV5-1 and TRBJ2-1; the match to TRBD2 covers 10 bases. The length of the CDR3 is 17 residues. The germline CDR1 and CDR2 sequences are SGHRS and YFSETQ. The V and J ends lost 3 bases and 2 bases, in that order; junction bases with no gene match: 8. CDR3 nucleotides: TGCGCCAGCAGCTATACGGGAAGCGGGAGGGCCTACAATGAGCAGTTCTTC. Its protein product is CASSYTGSGRAYNEQFF.

V usage is TRBV15 and J usage is TRBJ2-3; TRBD1 matches 9 bases. V lost 7 bases, J lost 4 bases, and 6 bases stayed unmatched. Germline V gene lookup returns CDR1 LNHNV and CDR2 YYDKDF (reference sequence). CDR3 length equals 14 residues. The CDR3 region is CATTSGQGADTQYF. CDR3 coding DNA: TGTGCCACCACCTCGGGACAGGGTGCAGATACGCAGTATTTT. Supplemented by reference TRBV15 and TRBJ2-3, the full variable domain reads DAMVIQNPRYQVTQFGKPVTLSCSQTLNHNVMYWYQQKSSQAPKLLFHYYDKDFNNEADTPDNFQSRRPNTSFCFLDIRSPGLGDTAMYLCATTSGQGADTQYFGPGTRLTVL.

Turning to this clone: The junction does not match germline at one end; this may be a read error. The J gene is TRBJ2-7, the V gene TRBV7-9; the D is unclear. Germline CDR1 is SEHNR and CDR2 is FQNEAQ (reference sequence). This CDR3 comprises 11 residues. CDR3 in amino acids: CASSPTDEQYF. CDR3 bases: TGTGCCAGCAGTCCGACGGACGAACAGTACTTC.

This chain uses TRBV19 with TRBJ2-1, with 7 bases matching TRBD1. Germline loops: CDR1 LNHDA, CDR2 SQIVND (reference sequence). The CDR3 runs to 14 residues. The trim removed 2 bases at V and 8 bases at J, leaving 6 bases unmatched. DNA for the CDR3: TGTGCCAGTAGTATACACGACCAGGGGGATGAGCAGTTCTTC. Its protein is CASSIHDQGDEQFF.

The V and J genes are TRBV7-9 and TRBJ2-5; D assignment may be TRBD1 or TRBD2 (5 bases each). There are 14 residues in the CDR3. Per germline, CDR1 SEHNR and CDR2 FQNEAQ (reference sequence). Between the trimmed V and J ends, which lost 1 base and 5 bases, there was a span of 11 bases. The CDR3 region has the DNA TGTGCCAGCAGCTTAGGGGGGATGCGGGAGACCCAGTACTTC. It specifies CASSLGGMRETQYF.

J is TRBJ1-5 and V is TRBV27; 7 bases line up with TRBD1. V shed 5 bases and J 7 bases; nucleotides not matched to a gene: 8. This CDR3 contains 14 residues. Per germline, CDR1 MNHEY and CDR2 SMNVEV (reference sequence). The CDR3 DNA is TGTGCCAGCAGTCCCATCACCAGGGGGCAGCCCCAGCATTTT. As protein: CASSPITRGQPQHF.

The rearrangement links TRBV27 to TRBJ2-5; possibly TRBD1 for D (6 bases). Germline values: CDR1 MNHEY, CDR2 SMNVEV (reference sequence). The V end lost 3 bases, the J end lost 4 bases, and 12 bases lay between the germline ends. There are 14 residues in the CDR3. The CDR3 DNA sequence: TGTGCCAGCAGTTTTGGCAGGGGAAGAGAGACCCAGTACTTC. It codes for CASSFGRGRETQYF.

This chain connects TRBV9 to TRBJ1-1; the D gene is possibly TRBD1 (5 bases). Trimming pared 0 bases from V and 11 bases from J, leaving 14 bases between. The V gene's germline CDR1 is SGDLS and CDR2 YYNGEE. The CDR3 spans 13 residues. CDR3: CASSVGQGIVAFF. The CDR3 DNA sequence: TGTGCCAGCAGCGTAGGGCAGGGAATTGTGGCTTTCTTT.

The chain has TRBV7-2 and TRBJ2-7; D possibly matches TRBD1 or TRBD2 (5 bases each). Trimming cost V 1 base and J 2 bases, with 12 bases left between them. Germline loops: CDR1 SGHTA, CDR2 FQGNSA. The CDR3 totals 15 residues. CDR3 sequence: CASSLEGTAAYEQYF. DNA for the CDR3: TGTGCCAGCAGCTTAGAAGGGACGGCCGCCTACGAGCAGTACTTC.

In nucleotides, the CDR3 is TGTGCCAGCAGCAATCGGTCCTATAATTCACCCCTCCACTTT. It encodes CASSNRSYNSPLHF. The chain uses TRBV21-1 and TRBJ1-6. TRBV21-1 is classified as a pseudogene. The CDR3 contains 14 residues.

The chain links TRBV4-1 to TRBJ2-1; the D is unclear. The CDR3 is 13 residues long. Trimming removed 5 bases at V and 6 bases at J, with 11 bases between. The germline gives CDR1 MGHRA, CDR2 YSYEKL. CDR3 amino acids: CASSYRASNEQFF. The CDR3 nucleotides read TGCGCCAGCAGCTACCGGGCGTCCAATGAGCAGTTCTTC.

The chain employs TRBV28 and TRBJ2-3, with unresolved D. The length of the CDR3 is 15 residues. V was pared by 8 bases and J by 0 bases, with 15 bases between. Germline V CDR1 and CDR2: MDHEN, SYDVKM. The DNA of the CDR3 is TGTGCCAGCTCCTTCCCGGAGAGAAGCACAGATACGCAGTATTTT. Amino acid sequence: CASSFPERSTDTQYF.

The chain uses TRBV7-9 and TRBJ2-5; D is perhaps TRBD1 (6 bases). V was cut by 5 bases and J by 5 bases, with 15 bases left in between. CDR3 length: 14 amino acids. Germline V gene data show CDR1 as SEHNR and CDR2 as FQNEAQ (reference sequence). Here the CDR3 DNA reads TGTGCCAGCAGCAATCCCCAGGGGCGGGAGACCCAGTACTTC. It codes for CASSNPQGRETQYF.

This sequence joins TRBV30 and TRBJ1-2; possible D gene TRBD1, 5 bases. The germline V and J ends were trimmed by 2 bases and 5 bases, with 12 bases remaining between them. CDR3 size: 13 residues. CDR1 and CDR2 (germline): GTSNPN, SVGIG (reference sequence). CDR3 bases: TGTGCCTGGAGTCCTTACAGGAAATATGGCTACACCTTC. It is translated as CAWSPYRKYGYTF. The variable domain in full, with the rest retrieved from reference TRBV30 and TRBJ1-2, is SQTIHQWPATLVQPVGSPLSLECTVEGTSNPNLYWYRQAAGRGLQLLFYSVGIGQISSEVPQNLSASRPQDRQFILSSKKLLLSDSGFYLCAWSPYRKYGYTFGSGTRLTVV.

The chain combines TRBV6-5 with TRBJ2-7; 7 bases are a match to TRBD1. Germline loops: CDR1 MNHEY, CDR2 SVGAGI. This CDR3 spans 13 amino acids. Trimming took 5 bases from V and 6 from J; bases not matched to a gene: 7. CDR3 DNA sequence: TGTGCCAGCAGTCCGACAGGGATGGCCGAGCAGTACTTC. It is translated as CASSPTGMAEQYF.

This chain joins TRBV4-1 and TRBJ2-1; D is unresolved. This CDR3 has 15 residues. Trimming cost V 0 bases and J 9 bases, with 15 bases left between them. Germline loops: CDR1 MGHRA, CDR2 YSYEKL. The CDR3 region is CASSQEGRAPGEQFF. CDR3 DNA sequence: TGCGCCAGCAGCCAAGAGGGTAGGGCCCCAGGTGAGCAGTTCTTC.

The chain has TRBV9 and TRBJ2-7, with 9 bases matching TRBD1. V lost 4 bases to trimming and J lost 2 bases; unmatched junction nucleotides: 4. The length of the CDR3 is 14 residues. In germline, CDR1 is SGDLS, CDR2 YYNGEE. The CDR3 region is CASSPRQGAYEQYF. The CDR3 DNA sequence: TGTGCCAGCAGCCCCCGACAGGGGGCCTACGAGCAGTACTTC.

The sample holds many counts of this clone. CDR3 coding DNA: TGCGCCAGCAGCCAAGATGGGCTAGCGAGGGAAAAACTGTTTTTT. It specifies CASSQDGLAREKLFF. This sequence joins TRBV4-3 and TRBJ1-4; D is uncertain. Germline V gene lookup returns CDR1 LGHNA and CDR2 YSLEER. The V end was cut by 0 bases, the J end by 8 bases, with 13 bases between. The CDR3 length is 15 residues.

This rearrangement joins TRBV28 to TRBJ2-2; D is unresolved. The CDR3 loop spans 11 amino acids. From germline, CDR1 is MDHEN and CDR2 SYDVKM. Trimming left V 5 bases short and J 2 bases short, with 0 bases between. The DNA for the CDR3 is TGTGCCAGCAGTAACACCGGGGAGCTGTTTTTT. Translating it yields CASSNTGELFF. Variable domain in full (rest from reference TRBV28 and TRBJ2-2): DVKVTQSSRYLVKRTGEKVFLECVQDMDHENMFWYRQDPGLGLRLIYFSYDVKMKEKGDIPEGYSVSREKKERFSLILESASTNQTSMYLCASSNTGELFFGEGSRLTVL.

The chain is built from TRBV5-1 and TRBJ2-2; D ambiguous. The CDR3 loop spans 16 amino acids. Germline V gene sequence: CDR1 SGHRS, CDR2 YFSETQ. V dropped 1 base and J dropped 1 base, with 11 bases sitting between them. The CDR3 loop reads CASSLSRLMNTGELFF. The DNA for the CDR3 is TGCGCCAGCAGCTTGTCCAGGCTAATGAACACCGGGGAGCTGTTTTTT.

The CDR3 loop is CASRPLDRAKETQYF. The CDR3 region has the DNA TGTGCCAGCAGGCCTCTGGACAGGGCAAAAGAGACCCAGTACTTC. The chain joins TRBV7-6 to TRBJ2-5, with 8 bases aligning to TRBD1. The ends lost 6 bases at V and 3 bases at J; junction bases unmatched: 9. This CDR3 contains 15 residues. Germline V lookup: CDR1 SGHVS, CDR2 FNYEAQ. The full variable domain, with the rest looked up from reference TRBV7-6 and TRBJ2-5, is GAGVSQSPRYKVTKRGQDVALRCDPISGHVSLYWYRQALGQGPEFLTYFNYEAQQDKSGLPNDRFSAERPEGSISTLTIQRTEQRDSAMYRCASRPLDRAKETQYFGPGTRLLVL.

In its sample, this clone was seen a few times. The rearrangement uses TRBV4-3 and TRBJ2-7, with 7 bases identical to TRBD1. The CDR3 runs 16 residues. The trim removed 1 base at V and 2 bases at J, leaving 8 bases unmatched. The germline CDR1 and CDR2 sequences are LGHNA and YSLEER. In nucleotides, the CDR3 is TGCGCCAGCAGCCAAGTGGGTAGGGGGCAGCCCTACGAGCAGTACTTC. This translates into CASSQVGRGQPYEQYF.

The chain links TRBV14 to TRBJ2-7, with 8 positions matching TRBD2. Germline V gene sequence: CDR1 SGHDN, CDR2 FVKESK. V gave up 3 bases and J gave up 4 bases; unmatched junction bases: 11. The CDR3 runs 16 residues. CDR3 amino acids: CASSHQGASGPYEQYF. The DNA of the CDR3 is TGTGCCAGCAGCCACCAAGGGGCTAGCGGGCCTTACGAGCAGTACTTC.